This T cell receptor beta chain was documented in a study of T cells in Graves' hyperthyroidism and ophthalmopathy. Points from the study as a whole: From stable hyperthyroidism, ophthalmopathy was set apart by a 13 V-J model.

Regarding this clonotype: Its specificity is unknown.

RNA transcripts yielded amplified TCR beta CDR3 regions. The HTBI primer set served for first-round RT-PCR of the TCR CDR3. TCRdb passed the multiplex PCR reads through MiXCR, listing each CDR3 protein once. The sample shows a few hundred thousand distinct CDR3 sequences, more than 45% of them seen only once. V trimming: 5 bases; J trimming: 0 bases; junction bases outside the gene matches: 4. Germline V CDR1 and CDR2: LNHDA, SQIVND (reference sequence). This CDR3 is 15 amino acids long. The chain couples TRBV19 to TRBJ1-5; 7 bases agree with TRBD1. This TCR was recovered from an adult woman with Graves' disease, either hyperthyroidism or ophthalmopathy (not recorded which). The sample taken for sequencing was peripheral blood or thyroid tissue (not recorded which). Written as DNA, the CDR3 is TGTGCCAGTAGTGAGACAGGGTATAGCAATCAGCCCCAGCATTTT. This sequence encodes CASSETGYSNQPQHF.